Listed below are T cell receptor beta chains from one sample, sequenced in a study of blood T cell repertoires in COVID-19. TCRdb's copy holds only in-frame clones and misses some; the assay was immunoSEQ multiplex PCR. The profile shows about 150,000 clones, 86% of them singletons. The sequenced sample was PBMCs or T cells enriched from blood (not recorded which). Receptor source: a man aged 50 or older who had recovered from COVID-19. Both conserved end residues are part of each CDR3. The order of the fields is J gene, clone size, D gene, V gene, CDR3 protein, CDR3 DNA. D genes are given only for firm matches. The size field is filled for only some rows; it gives once, few, many or a size class.

j_call: TRBJ2-4; clone_size: NA; d_call: NA; v_call: TRBV7-8; cdr3_aa: CASSQGRVGLAKNIQYF; cdr3_nt: TGTGCCAGCAGCCAGGGCCGAGTCGGACTAGCCAAAAACATTCAGTACTTC
j_call: TRBJ2-7; clone_size: NA; d_call: TRBD2; v_call: TRBV5-5; cdr3_aa: CASSLRGLAGDYEQYF; cdr3_nt: TGTGCCAGCAGCTTGAGGGGACTAGCGGGAGACTACGAGCAGTACTTC
j_call: TRBJ1-5; clone_size: NA; d_call: NA; v_call: TRBV30; cdr3_aa: CAWTGPGNQPQHF; cdr3_nt: TGTGCCTGGACAGGGCCAGGCAATCAGCCCCAGCATTTT
j_call: TRBJ2-7; clone_size: many; d_call: TRBD2; v_call: TRBV2; cdr3_aa: CASSEPLAGGPLQYF; cdr3_nt: TGTGCCAGCAGTGAACCCCTAGCGGGAGGGCCTTTGCAGTACTTC
j_call: TRBJ2-5; clone_size: NA; d_call: TRBD1; v_call: TRBV4-1; cdr3_aa: CASSQDGRDREETQYF; cdr3_nt: TGCGCCAGCAGCCAAGATGGGAGGGACAGGGAAGAGACCCAGTACTTC
j_call: TRBJ1-4; clone_size: NA; d_call: NA; v_call: TRBV7-9; cdr3_aa: CASSLGVFNEKLFF; cdr3_nt: TGTGCCAGCAGCTTGGGAGTCTTTAATGAAAAACTGTTTTTT
j_call: TRBJ1-2; clone_size: NA; d_call: NA; v_call: TRBV19; cdr3_aa: CASSSRVNGYTF; cdr3_nt: TGTGCCAGTAGTAGCAGGGTAAATGGCTACACCTTC
j_call: TRBJ1-2; clone_size: NA; d_call: TRBD1; v_call: TRBV30; cdr3_aa: CAWSSGRGNSNYGYTF; cdr3_nt: TGTGCCTGGAGTAGCGGCAGGGGGAACTCCAACTATGGCTACACCTTC
j_call: TRBJ2-1; clone_size: NA; d_call: NA; v_call: TRBV2; cdr3_aa: CASIRGRLSNEQFF; cdr3_nt: TGTGCCAGCATTCGAGGGAGATTAAGCAATGAGCAGTTCTTC
j_call: TRBJ2-5; clone_size: NA; d_call: NA; v_call: TRBV6-5; cdr3_aa: CASSYTAGLEETQYF; cdr3_nt: TGTGCCAGCAGTTACACCGCAGGGTTGGAAGAGACCCAGTACTTC
j_call: TRBJ1-1; clone_size: NA; d_call: NA; v_call: TRBV20-1; cdr3_aa: CSAPEAFF; cdr3_nt: TGCAGTGCTCCGGAAGCTTTCTTT
j_call: TRBJ1-2; clone_size: NA; d_call: NA; v_call: TRBV28; cdr3_aa: CASSLRLYGYTF; cdr3_nt: TGTGCCAGCAGTCTCCGACTCTATGGCTACACCTTC
j_call: TRBJ1-2; clone_size: NA; d_call: NA; v_call: TRBV6-5; cdr3_aa: CASSYQTASGGGYTF; cdr3_nt: TGTGCCAGCAGTTACCAGACGGCATCAGGAGGTGGCTACACCTTC
j_call: TRBJ2-3; clone_size: NA; d_call: TRBD1; v_call: TRBV3-1/TRBV3-2; cdr3_aa: CASSPRGRGNTQYF; cdr3_nt: TGTGCCAGCAGCCCCAGGGGGCGCGGGAATACGCAGTATTTT
j_call: TRBJ1-2; clone_size: NA; d_call: NA; v_call: TRBV20-1; cdr3_aa: CSARQGGYTF; cdr3_nt: TGCAGTGCTAGACAGGGTGGCTACACCTTC
j_call: TRBJ1-1; clone_size: NA; d_call: NA; v_call: TRBV5-1; cdr3_aa: CASSPIANTEAFF; cdr3_nt: TGCGCCAGCAGTCCTATTGCGAACACTGAAGCTTTCTTT